This entry lists 4 T cell receptor beta chains sequenced from one sample in a study of cytomegalovirus exposure and HLA in healthy donors. The study ran its PCR with 60 Vbeta and 13 Jbeta primers. The protocol was immunoSEQ multiplex PCR, while the TCRdb copy is restricted to in-frame clones and leaves out a portion. This repertoire shows around 130,000 clones, around 80% found once; its top ten account for 4.5% to 5.5%. The sequencing sample was made of PBMCs. These receptors all come from a man aged 25 to 45 in good health and CMV-seronegative.

The chain joins TRBV4-3 to TRBJ2-7; D perhaps matches TRBD1 (6 bases). The CDR3 has 16 amino acids. Trimming shortened V by 0 bases and J by 1 base, and 13 bases separated the two germline ends. CDR1 LGHNA and CDR2 YSLEER come from the germline V gene. The CDR3 protein is CASSQDQGSSSYEQYF. The CDR3 nucleotides are TGCGCCAGCAGCCAAGATCAGGGGTCGAGTTCCTACGAGCAGTACTTC.

The rearrangement uses TRBV6-4 and TRBJ2-1, with 8 bases that match TRBD2. V shed 0 bases, J shed 9 bases, and the junction held 10 bases outside the gene matches. CDR3 length: 16 residues. Germline CDR1 and CDR2: MRHNA and SNTAGT. The CDR3 here is CASSDSVGRATSEQFF. DNA of the CDR3: TGTGCCAGCAGTGACTCGGTCGGGAGGGCCACTAGTGAGCAGTTCTTC.

The J gene is TRBJ2-7, the V gene TRBV5-1; D may be TRBD1 (7 bases). Germline CDR1 and CDR2: SGHRS and YFSETQ. Trimming took off 2 bases at V and 3 bases at J, with 15 bases between the two ends. CDR3 length: 15 residues. CDR3 protein: CASSFPGGRIYEQYF. The CDR3 coding sequence is TGCGCCAGCAGCTTCCCAGGGGGGCGAATCTACGAGCAGTACTTC.

This chain connects TRBV5-6 to TRBJ1-5, with D possibly TRBD1 on 5 matching bases. Germline-derived CDR1 and CDR2 are SGHDT and YYEEEE. The germline V and J ends were trimmed by 0 bases and 4 bases, with 11 bases remaining between them. The CDR3 runs to 15 residues. CDR3 loop: CASSLGSRVNQPQHF. In DNA, the CDR3 is TGTGCCAGCAGCTTGGGGTCCAGGGTTAATCAGCCCCAGCATTTT.